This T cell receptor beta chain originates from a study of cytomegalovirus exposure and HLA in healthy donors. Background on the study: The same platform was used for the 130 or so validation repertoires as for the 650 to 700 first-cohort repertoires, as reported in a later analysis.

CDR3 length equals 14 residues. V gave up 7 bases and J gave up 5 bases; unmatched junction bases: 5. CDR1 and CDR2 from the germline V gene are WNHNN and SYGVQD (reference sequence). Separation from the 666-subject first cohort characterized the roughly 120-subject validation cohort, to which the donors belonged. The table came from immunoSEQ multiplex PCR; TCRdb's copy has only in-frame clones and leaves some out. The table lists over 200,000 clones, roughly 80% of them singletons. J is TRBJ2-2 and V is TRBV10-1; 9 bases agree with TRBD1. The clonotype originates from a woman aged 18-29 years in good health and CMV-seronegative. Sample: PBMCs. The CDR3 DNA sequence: TGCGCCAGCACCGTGACAGGGGGGACCGGGGAGCTGTTTTTT. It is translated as CASTVTGGTGELFF.